Listed below are T cell receptor beta chains from one sample, sequenced in a study of blood T cell repertoires in COVID-19. Libraries were prepared by immunoSEQ multiplex PCR; TCRdb keeps only in-frame clonotypes and omits some of them. The repertoire holds approximately 49,000 clones, with roughly 90% as singletons. What was sequenced was peripheral blood. The receptors were sampled from a man aged 45-65 years with active COVID-19. Each CDR3 is given without its conserved first and last residue.

V	J	CDR3
TRBV29-1	TRBJ2-3	SVEPRGVWTDTQY
TRBV7-3	TRBJ1-3	ASSLGGAGGNTIY
TRBV2	TRBJ2-2	ASSGTSSAGELF
TRBV7-6	TRBJ2-2	ASSRLAGADTGELF
TRBV5-1	TRBJ2-2	ASSPGTKLNTGELF
TRBV25-1	TRBJ2-2	ATRGDGAGTGELF
TRBV27	TRBJ1-6	ASSFSGSLSPLH
TRBV10-3	TRBJ2-1	AISLPGQGNEQF
TRBV9	TRBJ2-2	ASSRETLYTGELF
TRBV4-3	TRBJ2-3	ASSQGIPGQGTDTQY
TRBV19	TRBJ2-3	ASSTGQLPTDTQY
TRBV27	TRBJ2-4	ASSALEFGRNIQY
TRBV5-1	TRBJ2-1	ASKRGSVGSYNEQF
TRBV5-1	TRBJ1-6	ASSSGQVNSPLH
TRBV12-3/TRBV12-4	TRBJ1-3	ASSLISGNTIY
TRBV9	TRBJ1-2	ASGVPTTGGYT
TRBV5-1	TRBJ2-1	ASSLDVSSYNEQF
TRBV5-1	TRBJ2-4	ASSLRDRGNIQY
TRBV15	TRBJ1-1	ATSRADRGTEAF
TRBV7-2	TRBJ1-2	ASSLRSVGSYGYT
TRBV11-3	TRBJ1-6	ASSLRQNSPLH
TRBV6-5	TRBJ1-1	ARWTELSEAF
TRBV6-2/TRBV6-3	TRBJ1-1	ASSPFWAGETF
TRBV5-1	TRBJ2-6	ASTPDGGYSGANVLT
TRBV19	TRBJ1-1	ASSPGQLNTEAF
TRBV27	TRBJ2-3	ASSLQGYTDTQY
TRBV21-1	TRBJ2-3	ASSSGESQDTQY
TRBV19	TRBJ2-1	ASTYSGTRNEQF
TRBV7-2	TRBJ2-1	ASSERTTEQF
TRBV9	TRBJ2-3	ASSTPGLSTDTQY
TRBV12-3/TRBV12-4	TRBJ1-2	ASRSGTGLFT
TRBV7-2	TRBJ1-2	ASSLSGTGIRGYT
TRBV4-3	TRBJ1-3	ASSLARSGNTIY
TRBV14	TRBJ2-1	ASSQGAWSNEQF
TRBV6-6	TRBJ2-1	ASTEQF
TRBV4-1	TRBJ2-1	ASSQERSSGRAIYPF
TRBV7-8	TRBJ2-7	ASSQGQQSYEQY
TRBV16	TRBJ1-5	ASSQSPARVGQPQH
TRBV7-6	TRBJ2-2	ASSLVVAGATGELF
TRBV19	TRBJ2-3	ASSRAWRGAFTHTDTQY
TRBV5-6	TRBJ2-5	ASLSGQETQY
TRBV29-1	TRBJ1-2	SVRDRTGANYGYT
TRBV3-1/TRBV3-2	TRBJ2-4	ASSKRQGETENIQY
TRBV11-3	TRBJ1-2	ASSLPGQGAYGYT
TRBV6-5	TRBJ2-7	ASRVAGGPYEQY
TRBV27	TRBJ2-5	ASSHRGQETQY
TRBV6-5	TRBJ2-5	ASRTGGAPETQY
TRBV3-1/TRBV3-2	TRBJ1-1	ASSQSDIEAF